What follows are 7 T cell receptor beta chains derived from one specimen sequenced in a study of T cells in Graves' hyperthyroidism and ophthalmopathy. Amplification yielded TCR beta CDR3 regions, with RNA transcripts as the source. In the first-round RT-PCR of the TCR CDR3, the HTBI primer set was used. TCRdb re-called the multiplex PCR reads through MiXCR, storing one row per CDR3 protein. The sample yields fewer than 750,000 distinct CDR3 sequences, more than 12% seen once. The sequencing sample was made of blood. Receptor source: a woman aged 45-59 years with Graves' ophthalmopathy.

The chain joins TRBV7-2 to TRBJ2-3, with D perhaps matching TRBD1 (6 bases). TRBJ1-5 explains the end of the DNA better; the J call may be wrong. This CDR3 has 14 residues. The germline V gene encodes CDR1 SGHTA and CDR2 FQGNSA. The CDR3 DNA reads TGTGCCAGCAGCTTAGACCTGGGGGCGGATACGCAGCATTTT. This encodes CASSLDLGADTQHF.

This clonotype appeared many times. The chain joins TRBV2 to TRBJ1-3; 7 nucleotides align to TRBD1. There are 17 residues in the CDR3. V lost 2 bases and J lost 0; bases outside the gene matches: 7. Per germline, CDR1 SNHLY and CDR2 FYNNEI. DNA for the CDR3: TGTGCCAGCAGTGAATCAGGGGGACCTCGCTCTGGAAACACCATATATTTT. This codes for CASSESGGPRSGNTIYF.

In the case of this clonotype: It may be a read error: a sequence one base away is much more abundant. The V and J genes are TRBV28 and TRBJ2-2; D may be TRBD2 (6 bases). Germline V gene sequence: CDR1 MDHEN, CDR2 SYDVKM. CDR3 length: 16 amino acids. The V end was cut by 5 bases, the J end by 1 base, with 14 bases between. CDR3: CASSPQDYRNTGELFF. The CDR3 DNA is TGTGCCAGCAGTCCTCAGGACTACCGGAACACCGGGGAGCTGTTTTTT.

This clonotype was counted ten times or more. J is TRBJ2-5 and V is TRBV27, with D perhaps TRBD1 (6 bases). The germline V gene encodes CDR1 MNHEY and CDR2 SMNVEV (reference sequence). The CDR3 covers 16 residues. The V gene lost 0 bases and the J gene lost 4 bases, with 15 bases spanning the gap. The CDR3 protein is CASSLSLGARGETQYF. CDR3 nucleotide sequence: TGTGCCAGCAGTTTATCGTTGGGGGCTAGGGGAGAGACCCAGTACTTC.

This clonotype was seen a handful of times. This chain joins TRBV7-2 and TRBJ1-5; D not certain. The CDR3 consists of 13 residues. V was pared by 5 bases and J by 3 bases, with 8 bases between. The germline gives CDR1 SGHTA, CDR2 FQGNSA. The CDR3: CASSPRPNQPQHF. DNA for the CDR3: TGTGCCAGCAGCCCCCGTCCCAATCAGCCCCAGCATTTT. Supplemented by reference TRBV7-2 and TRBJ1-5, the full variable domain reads GAGVSQSPSNKVTEKGKDVELRCDPISGHTALYWYRQSLGQGLEFLIYFQGNSAPDKSGLPSDRFSAERTGGSVSTLTIQRTQQEDSAVYLCASSPRPNQPQHFGDGTRLSIL.

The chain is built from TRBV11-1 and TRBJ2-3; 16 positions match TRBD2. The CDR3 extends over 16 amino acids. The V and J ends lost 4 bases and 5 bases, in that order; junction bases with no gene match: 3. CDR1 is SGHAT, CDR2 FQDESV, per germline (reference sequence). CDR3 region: CASSSGLAGGLDTQYF. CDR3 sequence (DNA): TGTGCCAGCAGCTCGGGACTAGCGGGAGGGTTAGATACGCAGTATTTT.

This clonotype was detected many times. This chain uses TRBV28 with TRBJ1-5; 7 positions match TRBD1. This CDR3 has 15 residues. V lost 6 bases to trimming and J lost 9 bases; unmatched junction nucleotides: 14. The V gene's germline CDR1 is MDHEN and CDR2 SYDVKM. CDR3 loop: CASSHEQGKVGPQHF. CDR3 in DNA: TGTGCCAGCAGCCACGAACAGGGGAAAGTGGGGCCCCAGCATTTT.